Presented here are 2 T cell receptor beta chains from one specimen sequenced in a study of cytomegalovirus exposure and HLA in healthy donors (dated by TCRdb to the late 2010s). The library was made by the immunoSEQ multiplex PCR assay. For the multiplex PCR, a mixture combining 60 forward primers for TCR Vbeta segments and 13 reverse primers for TCR Jbeta segments was used. TCRdb re-hosts the immuneACCESS table, in-frame sequences only. Its copies lack some clones; in the studies checked, an unresolved V gene accounts for under half of them, and the cause for the rest is not known. A total of 170,000 or so clones appear in this sample, 79% of them only once. The ten largest clonotypes hold approximately 0.7% of the sample. Input material: PBMCs. Source of these receptors: a woman aged 40 to 49 in good health and CMV-seronegative.

A single count supports this clone. V is TRBV13 and J is TRBJ2-1; TRBD2 matches 8 bases. CDR3 length: 14 residues. Germline V gene data show CDR1 as PRHDT and CDR2 as FYEKMQ (reference sequence). V lost 1 base and J lost 9; bases outside the gene matches: 5. In DNA form, the CDR3 reads TGTGCCAGCAGCTTAGCGGGGGGGCCGGCTGAGCAGTTCTTC. Encoded protein: CASSLAGGPAEQFF.

This chain joins TRBV4-1 and TRBJ2-1; possibly TRBD1 for D (6 bases). The CDR3 contains 14 residues. Trimming removed 0 bases at V and 11 bases at J, with 14 bases between. The germline CDR1 and CDR2 sequences are MGHRA and YSYEKL. CDR3 region: CASSQDWTEEQQFF. The CDR3 nucleotides are TGCGCCAGCAGCCAAGATTGGACAGAGGAACAGCAGTTCTTC.